A single sample gave rise to the 24 T cell receptor beta chains below, sequenced in a study of cytomegalovirus exposure and HLA in healthy donors. 60 Vbeta and 13 Jbeta primers were used in PCR. Sequencing was performed with immunoSEQ multiplex PCR; in TCRdb, only in-frame clones are kept and a portion is missing. Its listing shows roughly 55,000 clones. Specimen: PBMCs. The receptors stem from a man aged 50 to 60 in good health and CMV-seropositive.

V and J are TRBV5-4 and TRBJ2-7; the match to TRBD2 covers 14 bases. The junction had 7 bases not matched to a gene; V was cut back by 5 bases and J by 3 bases. CDR3 length equals 16 residues. Germline-derived CDR1 and CDR2 are SGHNT and YYREEE (reference sequence). In DNA, the CDR3 is TGTGCCAGCAGGTCGGGACTAGCGGGGGTCCGCTACGAGCAGTACTTC. It yields the protein CASRSGLAGVRYEQYF.

J is TRBJ2-3 and V is TRBV20-1; D is undetermined. This CDR3 is built from 11 residues. Trimming took off 7 bases at V and 4 bases at J, with 9 bases between the two ends. Germline CDR1 is DFQATT and CDR2 is SNEGSKA (reference sequence). The CDR3 loop reads CSVVSADTQYF. In DNA, the CDR3 is TGCAGTGTTGTTTCGGCAGATACGCAGTATTTT.

The genes are TRBV2 and TRBJ1-5, with D hard to call. The germline CDR1 and CDR2 sequences are SNHLY and FYNNEI. The CDR3 sequence is 14 residues long. Trimming left V 4 bases short and J 2 bases short, with 9 bases between. Here the CDR3 reads CASSGGLGNQPQHF. The CDR3 DNA follows: TGTGCCAGCAGTGGTGGACTAGGCAATCAGCCCCAGCATTTT.

This rearrangement joins TRBV27 to TRBJ2-7; D is ambiguous. The V end was cut by 2 bases, the J end by 1 base, with 9 bases between. The CDR3 sequence is 14 residues long. From germline, CDR1 is MNHEY and CDR2 SMNVEV (reference sequence). This CDR3 is CASSLNPRSYEQYF. CDR3 coding DNA: TGTGCCAGCAGTTTAAACCCCAGGTCCTACGAGCAGTACTTC.

Details on this clone: An end of the junction does not agree with germline; a read error may underlie this. The chain is built from TRBV7-7 and TRBJ2-5; TRBD2 might be the D (6 bases). Looked up from germline, CDR1 is SSHAT and CDR2 is FNYEAQ (reference sequence). This CDR3 contains 18 residues. This chain's CDR3 is CASSGPERQNPGKQTQYF. CDR3 coding DNA: TGTGCTAGCAGCGGGCCGGAGAGACAGAATCCTGGGAAGCAGACCCAGTACTTC.

V gene TRBV7-2 combines with J gene TRBJ1-1, with 10 bases matching TRBD1. V shed 6 bases, J shed 8 bases, and the junction held 3 bases outside the gene matches. The germline CDR1 and CDR2 sequences are SGHTA and FQGNSA. This CDR3 is 12 amino acids long. CDR3 protein: CASRRDRGEAFF. In DNA, the CDR3 is TGTGCCAGCAGGCGGGACAGGGGAGAAGCTTTCTTT.

The gene calls are TRBV7-2 and TRBJ1-5; TRBD1 matches 8 bases. With V trimmed by 5 bases and J by 7 bases, 4 bases remained unmatched. The CDR3 loop spans 13 amino acids. Germline V CDR1 and CDR2: SGHTA, FQGNSA. The CDR3 loop is CASSGRGQQPQHF. In nucleotides, the CDR3 is TGTGCCAGCAGCGGCAGGGGGCAACAGCCCCAGCATTTT.

This chain uses TRBV4-1 with TRBJ2-1, with D possibly being TRBD2 (5 bases). This CDR3 contains 16 residues. The V end lost 1 base, the J end lost 0 bases, and 10 bases lay between the germline ends. CDR1 and CDR2 from the germline V gene are MGHRA and YSYEKL. CDR3 in DNA: TGCGCCAGCAGCCAAGGGGAGTGGGGCTCCTACAATGAGCAGTTCTTC. The encoded protein is CASSQGEWGSYNEQFF.

DNA of the CDR3: TGTGCCAGCCGACAGGGGCCGCGCCAATTCTTC. It is translated as CASRQGPRQFF. V gene TRBV25-1 combines with J gene TRBJ2-1; TRBD1 matches at 8 bases. J gave up 16 bases and V 8 bases, and 10 bases lay outside the gene matches. Germline V lookup: CDR1 MGHDK, CDR2 SYGVNS. This CDR3 comprises 11 residues. Drawing the rest from reference TRBV25-1 and TRBJ2-1, the complete variable domain is EADIYQTPRYLVIGTGKKITLECSQTMGHDKMYWYQQDPGMELHLIHYSYGVNSTEKGDLSSESTVSRIRTEHFPLTLESARPSHTSQYLCASRQGPRQFFGPGTRLTVL.

This chain joins TRBV4-2 and TRBJ2-2, with TRBD1 as a possible D gene (5 bases). Germline values: CDR1 LGHNA, CDR2 YNFKEQ. V was clipped by 0 bases and J by 4 bases, with 9 bases between them. The CDR3 length is 15 residues. DNA for the CDR3: TGTGCCAGCAGCCAAGATAGTCAGGGCACCGGGGAGCTGTTTTTT. It yields the protein CASSQDSQGTGELFF.

The CDR3, as DNA: TGTGCCAGCAGTCTAGCGGGTGCGGACAATGAGCAGTTCTTC. Translating gives CASSLAGADNEQFF. This chain uses TRBV6-5 with TRBJ2-1, with TRBD2 identical over 8 bases. V lost 5 bases, J lost 5 bases, and 5 bases stayed unmatched. This CDR3 contains 14 residues. Germline loops: CDR1 MNHEY, CDR2 SVGAGI.

This chain joins TRBV7-9 and TRBJ2-1; the D gene is possibly TRBD2 (7 bases). The V end was cut by 5 bases, the J end by 0 bases, with 14 bases between. The CDR3 is made up of 16 amino acids. The germline V gene encodes CDR1 SEHNR and CDR2 FQNEAQ (reference sequence). The CDR3 spells CASSRGAPSSYNEQFF. The CDR3 DNA reads TGTGCCAGCAGCCGGGGGGCGCCTAGCTCCTACAATGAGCAGTTCTTC.

The chain couples TRBV18 to TRBJ1-2; 10 bases agree with TRBD1. The germline V gene has CDR1 KGHSH and CDR2 LQKENI. The CDR3 totals 13 residues. Trimming took 4 bases from V and 5 from J; bases not matched to a gene: 1. CDR3: CASSLGQGYGYTF. CDR3 nucleotide sequence: TGTGCCAGCTCACTGGGACAGGGGTATGGCTACACCTTC. The whole variable domain, filled in from reference TRBV18 and TRBJ1-2, reads NAGVMQNPRHLVRRRGQEARLRCSPMKGHSHVYWYRQLPEEGLKFMVYLQKENIIDESGMPKERFSAEFPKEGPSILRIQQVVRGDSAAYFCASSLGQGYGYTFGSGTRLTVV.

The rearrangement uses TRBV14 and TRBJ1-2; D is unresolved. This CDR3 contains 14 residues. V was trimmed by 1 base and J by 0 bases, leaving 6 bases between them. CDR1 SGHDN and CDR2 FVKESK come from the germline V gene. The CDR3 protein is CASSQGSTNYGYTF. The CDR3 DNA reads TGTGCCAGCAGCCAAGGCAGTACTAACTATGGCTACACCTTC.

V is TRBV6-1 and J is TRBJ1-1, with TRBD1 identical over 8 bases. The germline V gene encodes CDR1 MNHNS and CDR2 SASEGT. V dropped 10 bases and J dropped 1; count of bases not matched to a gene: 5. The CDR3 contains 13 residues. CDR3 protein: CANRGTGNTEAFF. CDR3 sequence (DNA): TGTGCCAATCGGGGGACAGGGAACACTGAAGCTTTCTTT.

The chain has TRBV6-5 and TRBJ1-6; D possibly corresponds to TRBD1 (5 bases). From germline, CDR1 is MNHEY and CDR2 SVGAGI. This CDR3 is 15 amino acids long. V lost 8 bases and J 3 bases, leaving 14 bases between the germline ends. The DNA of the CDR3 is TGTGCCAGCCGGGGGACCCATAACTATAATTCACCCCTCCACTTT. It encodes CASRGTHNYNSPLHF.

In DNA, the CDR3 is TGTGCCAGTAGTCCTGGACAGGCTGGAAACACCATATATTTT. Its translation: CASSPGQAGNTIYF. This chain joins TRBV19 and TRBJ1-3, with 7 bases lining up with TRBD1. Germline CDR1 is LNHDA and CDR2 is SQIVND (reference sequence). V was pared by 5 bases and J by 2 bases, with 3 bases of the junction left unmatched. CDR3 size: 14 residues.

This rearrangement joins TRBV7-8 to TRBJ2-3; 7 bases are shared with TRBD2. This CDR3 region has 18 residues. V was pared by 4 bases and J by 2 bases, with 15 bases of the junction left unmatched. CDR1 SGHVS and CDR2 FQNEAQ come from the germline V gene. This CDR3 reads CASSSSAGEGWDTDTQYF. CDR3 DNA sequence: TGTGCCAGCAGCTCATCCGCGGGGGAGGGATGGGACACAGATACGCAGTATTTT.

The chain recombines TRBV29-1 with TRBJ1-2, with 9 bases aligning to TRBD1. The V gene's germline CDR1 is SQVTM and CDR2 ANQGSEA. V lost 7 bases to trimming and J lost 8 bases; unmatched junction nucleotides: 8. This CDR3 is built from 12 residues. As DNA, the CDR3 is TGCAGCGCCGGGACAGGGAGAAGCGGCTACACCTTC. Amino acids: CSAGTGRSGYTF.

The J gene is TRBJ2-7, the V gene TRBV19; no clear D gene. The CDR3 totals 14 residues. Germline CDR1 LNHDA, CDR2 SQIVND (reference sequence). Trimming cost V 7 bases and J 1 base, with 14 bases left between them. Here the CDR3 reads CASNPTLPSYEQYF. The CDR3 coding sequence is TGTGCCAGTAACCCGACTCTACCATCCTACGAGCAGTACTTC.

The chain links TRBV4-3 to TRBJ2-5; TRBD1 is a possible D gene (9 bases). The CDR3 is 17 amino acids. The germline gives CDR1 LGHNA, CDR2 YSLEER. V lost 4 bases and J 5 bases, leaving 23 bases between the germline ends. The CDR3 DNA is TGCGCCAGCAGCCGAGAAGTTACAGGGGGCGGGAGGGAGACCCAGTACTTC. Residues: CASSREVTGGGRETQYF.

The V call is TRBV5-1, the J call TRBJ2-3, with 9 bases identical to TRBD2. Germline V gives CDR1 SGHRS, CDR2 YFSETQ. The CDR3 totals 16 residues. J gave up 1 base and V 4 bases, and 7 bases lay outside the gene matches. CDR3 sequence: CASSRGRGGGTDTQYF. The CDR3 nucleotides are TGCGCCAGCAGCCGAGGGCGCGGGGGGGGCACAGATACGCAGTATTTT.

CDR3 sequence (DNA): TGCGCCAGCAGCCAAGATATCATAGCGGTAGCTTTCTTT. Translating gives CASSQDIIAVAFF. The chain is built from TRBV4-3 and TRBJ1-1; D remains ambiguous. CDR3 length: 13 amino acids. Germline CDR1 LGHNA, CDR2 YSLEER. Trimming took 0 bases from V and 10 from J, leaving 12 bases between them.

The gene calls are TRBV5-1 and TRBJ2-7; tentative D call: TRBD2 (6 bases). Between the trimmed V and J ends, which lost 0 bases and 7 bases, there was a span of 20 bases. CDR1 is SGHRS, CDR2 YFSETQ, per germline. The CDR3 covers 16 residues. The CDR3 loop reads CASSLAGTVPLWEQYF. The CDR3 region has the DNA TGCGCCAGCAGCTTGGCCGGGACTGTCCCCCTGTGGGAGCAGTACTTC.